The 3 T cell receptor beta chains presented below share a single source sample, sequenced in a study of esophageal squamous cell carcinoma under preoperative chemotherapy. MiXCR, run by TCRdb on the PCR reads, gives a single entry per CDR3 protein. The sample has 10,000 to 11,000 distinct CDR3 sequences; roughly 60% are singletons. The sample's time point: after preoperative PTX-NDP chemotherapy. Sample collection was performed from a patient given preoperative chemotherapy. The receptor set was obtained from a human donor with esophageal squamous cell carcinoma. The donor label of this sample is uncertain.

This chain connects TRBV6-1 to TRBJ2-1; a possible D gene is TRBD2 (6 bases). Gene TRBJ2-7 matches the end of the DNA better, so the J call may be wrong. Germline V gene sequence: CDR1 MNHNS, CDR2 SASEGT. The CDR3 is 14 amino acids. The CDR3 DNA follows: TGTGCCAGCAGAACCAGGGAGGCGGACTACGAGCAGTACTTC. It translates to CASRTREADYEQYF.

The rearrangement uses TRBV6-1 and TRBJ2-1, with TRBD2 matching over 7 bases. The CDR3 runs 15 residues. V was clipped by 2 bases and J by 9 bases; unmatched bases: 10. In germline, CDR1 is MNHNS, CDR2 SASEGT. The CDR3 protein is CASSELGRGRGEQFF. CDR3 sequence (DNA): TGTGCCAGCAGTGAATTAGGGCGCGGGAGAGGTGAGCAGTTCTTC.

The J gene is TRBJ2-3, the V gene TRBV10-3; D possibly matches TRBD1 or TRBD2 (5 bases each). The length of the CDR3 is 14 residues. CDR1 is ENHRY, CDR2 SYGVKD, per germline. CDR3 nucleotide sequence: TGTGCGGGGAGTGGGGCGAGGGACCAAGAGACGCAGTATTTT. Protein sequence: CAGSGARDQETQYF.